The TCR beta chain under discussion was sequenced for a study of blood T cells in healthy people across ages. Broader study findings: Roughly linear age-related decline in beta diversity appeared, significant by age about 40.

With 6 bases removed from V and 2 bases from J, the gap between germline ends came to 14 bases. The CDR3 covers 14 residues. Ranging in age from roughly 6 to 95, the donors were healthy Caucasian individuals from Russia. Total RNA was extracted at no less than 5 micrograms per sample. Of note for this clonotype: Its antigen is still unknown.

A second PCR, run for about 7 to 11 cycles, used a sample-barcoded 5' primer plus a J-beta primer mix. Researchers report that a template-switch adaptor with 12 random nucleotides tagged each cDNA molecule. Each CDR3 protein gets one entry after TCRdb re-called the 5' RACE reads with MiXCR. This table has 1.5 million to 2 million distinct CDR3 sequences, 28% appearing once. This chain links TRBV12-3 or TRBV12-4 with TRBJ2-7; the D is unclear. This TCR was sampled from a woman in her 30s in good health. Sequencing was carried out using blood. CDR3 amino acids: CASSPSRRPYEQYF. The CDR3 DNA sequence: TGTGCCAGCAGCCCGTCGAGGAGACCCTACGAGCAGTACTTC.